The 5 T cell receptor beta chains given below trace back to one sample, sequenced in a study of blood T cell repertoires in COVID-19. TCRdb's copy holds only in-frame clones and misses some; the assay was immunoSEQ multiplex PCR. The sample records over 200,000 clones, around 90% being singletons. The source material was PBMCs or T cells enriched from blood (not recorded which). These receptors were obtained from a woman younger than 45 who had been exposed to COVID-19.

The chain has TRBV5-1 and TRBJ2-7; no clear D. In germline, CDR1 is SGHRS, CDR2 YFSETQ. The CDR3 runs to 14 residues. The V and J ends lost 0 bases and 1 base respectively, with 8 bases between them. CDR3 loop: CASSLDSLSYEQYF. The CDR3 nucleotides are TGCGCCAGCAGCTTGGACAGCCTATCCTACGAGCAGTACTTC.

The count of this clone is one. The J gene is TRBJ2-1, the V gene TRBV11-1; no clear D gene. Germline V CDR1 and CDR2: SGHAT, FQDESV (reference sequence). CDR3 length: 14 amino acids. The V and J ends lost 7 bases and 0 bases respectively, with 10 bases between them. CDR3 residues: CASTSLFSYNEQFF. Written as DNA, the CDR3 is TGTGCCAGCACCTCTCTATTCTCCTACAATGAGCAGTTCTTC.

CDR3 in DNA: TGTGCCAGCAGCTTCGGGACTATATACGACAATGAGCAGTTCTTC. Translating it yields CASSFGTIYDNEQFF. The chain uses TRBV11-3 and TRBJ2-1, with 7 bases fitting TRBD2. Germline V gene sequence: CDR1 SGHNT, CDR2 YENEEA. The CDR3 extends over 15 amino acids. The trim removed 3 bases at V and 5 bases at J, leaving 7 bases unmatched.

The V gene is TRBV10-3, the J gene TRBJ2-3; 9 bases line up with TRBD2. The CDR3 length is 13 residues. The V segment lost 10 bases and the J segment 5 bases; nucleotides outside the gene matches: 7. The germline V gene encodes CDR1 ENHRY and CDR2 SYGVKD. The DNA of the CDR3 is TGTGCCACCAGGACTAGCGACGGAGATACGCAGTATTTT. This encodes CATRTSDGDTQYF.

This chain links TRBV11-2 with TRBJ1-1; a possible D gene is TRBD1 (6 bases). With 5 bases removed from V and 1 base from J, the gap between germline ends came to 11 bases. The CDR3 is 14 residues long. Germline CDR1 reads SGHAT; CDR2 reads FQNNGV. The CDR3 DNA sequence: TGTGCCAGCAGCCCGCAGGGGACGAACACTGAAGCTTTCTTT. It yields the protein CASSPQGTNTEAFF.